One and the same sample provided the 24 T cell receptor beta chains below, sequenced in a study of tumor-infiltrating lymphocytes in glioblastoma multiforme (dated by TCRdb to about 2017). Sequencing took place on an Illumina HiSeq 2500. TCRB libraries were built from RNA via three nested multiplex PCR rounds using a modified ARM-PCR protocol with multiple V-beta primers and a C-beta primer. TCRdb trimmed public reads at Q25 via fastp, called clones via MiXCR and kept in-frame beta chains. Identical CDR3 protein sequences are pooled into one entry, listed with their most common genes and DNA. Here the sample has nearly 20,000 distinct CDR3 sequences; 55% to 75% occur a single time. The ten largest make up approximately 20% of the sample. The sequenced sample was peripheral blood. These TCRs come from a male donor with glioblastoma.

As regards this clonotype: Possible read error: a much larger clone is one base away. The J gene is TRBJ2-1, the V gene TRBV6-5, with 13 bases that match TRBD2. This CDR3 region has 15 residues. Per germline, CDR1 MNHEY and CDR2 SVGAGI. In DNA, the CDR3 is TGTGCCAGCAACCAGGGACTAGCGGGAAACAATGAGCAGTCCTTC. Protein: CASNQGLAGNNEQSF.

In the case of this clonotype: The germline gene is not matched at one end of the junction; a read error may be the cause. The chain is built from TRBV11-2 and TRBJ2-6, with 8 nucleotides matching TRBD1. The length of the CDR3 is 16 residues. CDR1 and CDR2 (germline): SGHAT, FQNNGV. CDR3 nucleotide sequence: TGTGCCAGCGGCTTAGGGCAGGGGGCTTGGCCCAACGTCCTGACTTTC. Encoded protein: CASGLGQGAWPNVLTF. The whole variable domain, filled in from reference TRBV11-2 and TRBJ2-6, reads EAGVAQSPRYKIIEKRQSVAFWCNPISGHATLYWYQQILGQGPKLLIQFQNNGVVDDSQLPKDRFSAERLKGVDSTLKIQPAKLEDSAVYLCASGLGQGAWPNVLTFGAGSRLTVL.

This clonotype occurred many times. The chain couples TRBV10-1 to TRBJ2-1; 7 bases agree with TRBD1. Germline values: CDR1 WNHNN, CDR2 SYGVQD (reference sequence). The length of the CDR3 is 14 residues. The junction had 9 bases not matched to a gene; V was cut back by 6 bases and J by 7 bases. DNA for the CDR3: TGCGCCAGCAGCTTGACAGGGAGAACGAATGAGCAGTTCTTC. Encoded protein: CASSLTGRTNEQFF.

Regarding this clonotype: An end of the junction differs from the germline gene, which may be a read error. This sequence joins TRBV11-2 and TRBJ2-2, with 7 bases identical to TRBD2. CDR3 length: 16 residues. The germline CDR1 and CDR2 sequences are SGHAT and FQNNGV. CDR3 amino acids: CASGLARTRGLPRLFF. Here the CDR3 DNA reads TGTGCCAGCGGCTTAGCCAGGACTAGAGGGCTACCGAGGCTATTTTTT. Variable domain in full (rest from reference TRBV11-2 and TRBJ2-2): EAGVAQSPRYKIIEKRQSVAFWCNPISGHATLYWYQQILGQGPKLLIQFQNNGVVDDSQLPKDRFSAERLKGVDSTLKIQPAKLEDSAVYLCASGLARTRGLPRLFFGEGSRLTVL.

In this sample, this clonotype turned up many times. The chain couples TRBV6-5 to TRBJ2-7; 14 nucleotides align to TRBD2. Germline V gene sequence: CDR1 MNHEY, CDR2 SVGAGI. Trimming at V came to 2 bases and at J to 3 bases, leaving 3 bases not matched to a gene. The CDR3 runs to 16 residues. The CDR3 loop reads CASSYQGLAGVYEQYF. CDR3 sequence (DNA): TGTGCCAGCAGTTACCAGGGACTAGCGGGAGTCTACGAGCAGTACTTC.

In regard to this clonotype: This sequence may be a read error, since a much larger clone differs from it by one base. V and J are TRBV7-9 and TRBJ2-7; D remains ambiguous. There are 14 residues in the CDR3. Germline loops: CDR1 SEHNR, CDR2 FQNEAQ (reference sequence). V was shortened by 3 bases and J by 4 bases, with 13 bases between the two germline ends. CDR3 nucleotides: TGTGCCAGCAGCTTCGACGGACGGATGTACGAGCAGTACTTC. This sequence encodes CASSFDGRMYEQYF.

As for this clonotype: At one end the junction does not follow the germline gene, possibly because of a read error. V usage is TRBV20-1 and J usage is TRBJ2-3, with D maybe TRBD2 (5 bases). CDR1 DFQATT and CDR2 SNEGSKA come from the germline V gene (reference sequence). This CDR3 spans 16 amino acids. CDR3 residues: CSARHGSVRVPDTQYF. The CDR3 region has the DNA TGTAGTGCTAGACACGGTAGCGTGAGGGTCCCAGATACGCAGTATTTT.

This clonotype showed up many times. This chain uses TRBV5-1 with TRBJ2-3; possibly TRBD2 for D (6 bases). Per germline, CDR1 SGHRS and CDR2 YFSETQ. CDR3 size: 15 residues. V dropped 0 bases and J dropped 6 bases, with 14 bases sitting between them. This CDR3 reads CASSLGLAWRDTQYF. DNA for the CDR3: TGCGCCAGCAGCTTGGGGCTAGCGTGGAGGGATACGCAGTATTTT.

This clonotype has a count of ten or more. The chain has TRBV5-1 and TRBJ2-3; 8 nucleotides agree with TRBD2. With 7 bases clipped from V and 5 bases from J, the junction kept 9 bases outside the gene matches. Germline V gene lookup returns CDR1 SGHRS and CDR2 YFSETQ. The CDR3 is made up of 14 amino acids. CDR3 in DNA: TGCGCCAGCGCTTCCCCCCGGGGGGGAGATACGCAGTATTTT. Protein product: CASASPRGGDTQYF.

The CDR3 spells CASSLGHWCGQFF. CDR3 sequence (DNA): TGTGCCAGCAGCCTAGGCCACTGGTGTGGGCAGTTCTTC. The chain employs TRBV11-1 and TRBJ2-1; D remains unclear. With 5 bases removed from V and 12 bases from J, the gap between germline ends came to 17 bases. Germline CDR1 reads SGHAT; CDR2 reads FQDESV (reference sequence). The CDR3 runs 13 residues.

The chain has TRBV6-6 and TRBJ2-2; 9 bases match TRBD1. CDR1 and CDR2 from the germline V gene are MNHNY and SVGAGI (reference sequence). The CDR3 has 15 residues. V lost 5 bases, J lost 5 bases, and 6 bases stayed unmatched. CDR3 bases: TGTGCCAGCAGTCCACAGGGGGCGGTTACCGGGGAGCTGTTTTTT. Protein product: CASSPQGAVTGELFF.

For this clonotype: It may be a read error: a sequence one base away is much more abundant. The V call is TRBV29-1, the J call TRBJ2-3; TRBD1 or TRBD2 may be the D gene (5 bases each). V lost 2 bases to trimming and J lost 4 bases, with 7 bases between them. The CDR3 is 12 residues long. Germline CDR1 SQVTM, CDR2 ANQGSEA. This CDR3 is CSVELGADTQYF. For the CDR3, the DNA is TGCAGCGTTGAATTGGGGGCAGATACGCAGTATTTT.

V usage is TRBV6-2 or TRBV6-3 and J usage is TRBJ2-1; 10 bases are shared with TRBD2. Trimming took 0 bases from V and 5 from J; bases not matched to a gene: 1. Germline-derived CDR1 and CDR2 are MNHEY and SVGEGT. The CDR3 length is 15 residues. The CDR3: CASSYSSGRNNEQFF. The CDR3 bases are TGTGCCAGCAGTTACTCTAGCGGGAGGAACAATGAGCAGTTCTTC.

As regards this clonotype: The conserved closing phenylalanine or tryptophan is absent in this CDR3, likely reflecting a read error. The J gene is TRBJ1-5, the V gene TRBV6-1; D not certain. In germline, CDR1 is MNHNS, CDR2 SASEGT. Deletions cut 8 bases from V and 0 bases from J, with 8 bases between. This CDR3 has 13 amino acids. The CDR3 DNA reads as TGTGCCAGCGACCTTAATAGCAATCAGCCCCAGCATTAT. Its protein is CASDLNSNQPQHY.

In its sample, this clonotype was seen many times. The chain recombines TRBV4-1 with TRBJ2-1, with a tentative D call TRBD1 (5 bases). The CDR3 consists of 12 residues. V lost 3 bases, J lost 8 bases, and 8 bases lay in between. The V gene's germline CDR1 is MGHRA and CDR2 YSYEKL. CDR3: CASSHPTDEQFF. In nucleotides, the CDR3 is TGCGCCAGCAGCCATCCGACAGATGAGCAGTTCTTC.

In regard to this clonotype: One end of the junction varies from germline; a read error may be responsible. The gene calls are TRBV29-1 and TRBJ1-2, with D unresolved. CDR1 and CDR2 (germline): SQVTM, ANQGSEA. The CDR3 totals 13 residues. The CDR3 region is CSVAPTRRDGYTF. DNA of the CDR3: TGCAGCGTTGCCCCGACAAGGAGGGATGGCTACACCTTT.

V usage is TRBV11-2 and J usage is TRBJ2-3; 12 bases match TRBD2. Trimming at V came to 5 bases and at J to 5 bases, leaving 14 bases not matched to a gene. CDR3 length equals 18 residues. Germline V gives CDR1 SGHAT, CDR2 FQNNGV. In DNA, the CDR3 is TGTGCCAGCAGCCGAGGTGGACTAGCGGGGATCTCGGGAGATACGCAGTATTTT. This gives the protein CASSRGGLAGISGDTQYF.

For this clonotype: The junction departs from the called germline gene at one end, perhaps through a read error. J is TRBJ1-1 and V is TRBV20-1; a weak D match, TRBD1 (6 bases). The length of the CDR3 is 13 residues. From germline, CDR1 is DFQATT and CDR2 SNEGSKA (reference sequence). The CDR3 spells CSARSTGKGEALF. As DNA, the CDR3 is TGCAGTGCGAGATCTACAGGGAAGGGTGAAGCTCTCTTT.

The chain links TRBV5-5 to TRBJ1-2; no definite D call. V was clipped by 1 base and J by 4 bases, with 14 bases between them. The CDR3 covers 15 residues. Per germline, CDR1 SGHKS and CDR2 YYEKEE (reference sequence). CDR3 DNA: TGTGCCAGCAGCTTGACGCCTGAGGATATCTATGGCTACACCTTC. Translating it yields CASSLTPEDIYGYTF.

This clonotype was counted between two and nine times. One junction end disagrees with the germline gene, perhaps due to a read error. This sequence joins TRBV29-1 and TRBJ2-3, with TRBD2 as a possible D gene (5 bases). Germline-derived CDR1 and CDR2 are SQVTM and ANQGSEA. The CDR3 has 13 residues. CDR3 region: CGVEVGDADTPYF. The CDR3 coding sequence is TGCGGCGTTGAGGTGGGAGATGCAGATACGCCGTATTTT.

This clonotype was recorded at least ten times. V gene TRBV7-8 combines with J gene TRBJ2-4; D remains ambiguous. Trimming left V 2 bases short and J 3 bases short, with 5 bases between. The CDR3 covers 13 residues. In germline, CDR1 is SGHVS, CDR2 FQNEAQ. The CDR3 protein is CASSLRNKNIQYF. The CDR3 bases are TGTGCCAGCAGCTTACGTAACAAAAACATTCAGTACTTC.

This clonotype has ten or more counts. A much larger clone differs by one base, so this may be a read error. V is TRBV11-2 and J is TRBJ2-2; D gene uncertain. The V gene's germline CDR1 is SGHAT and CDR2 FQNNGV. The V end was cut by 5 bases, the J end by 4 bases, with 11 bases between. The CDR3 sequence is 14 residues long. The CDR3 region is CASSLSQTTGELFF. The CDR3 DNA is TGTGCCAGCAGCCTGAGTCAGACCACCGGGGAGCTGTTTTTT.

This clonotype was observed at least ten times. The J gene is TRBJ2-7, the V gene TRBV5-1; the D gene could be TRBD1 or TRBD2 (5 bases each). Germline V gene data show CDR1 as SGHRS and CDR2 as YFSETQ. This CDR3 has 14 amino acids. V gave up 3 bases and J gave up 0 bases, with 10 bases separating them. CDR3 coding DNA: TGCGCCAGCAGCTGGGGACGGAGCTCCTACGAGCAGTACTTC. Its translation: CASSWGRSSYEQYF.

Concerning this clonotype itself: One base away lies a much larger clone, so this may be a sequencing read error. The chain has TRBV5-1 and TRBJ2-7; 9 bases align to TRBD2. The CDR3 contains 14 residues. Per germline, CDR1 SGHRS and CDR2 YFSETQ. CDR3 DNA sequence: TGCGCCAGCAGCTTGATTAGCGGGAGCGACGAGCGGTACTTC. This sequence encodes CASSLISGSDERYF.